The present T cell receptor beta chain was sequenced within a study of blood T cell repertoires in COVID-19. Study at large: The analysed material was cDNA or gDNA that came from T cells, B-cell-depleted T cells, or PBMCs.

Per germline, CDR1 SGHAT and CDR2 FQNNGV. Trimming removed 3 bases from V and 1 base from J, with 11 bases in between. This CDR3 spans 15 amino acids. This clone was counted only a few times. Profiling relied on immunoSEQ multiplex PCR, and the TCRdb table lists in-frame clones only, not all of them. The sample gives 110,000 or so clones, around 80% of which show up once; roughly 7.9% is in the top ten. The TCR originated in a woman older than 75 with active or convalescent COVID-19. Sequencing was performed on peripheral blood. The gene calls are TRBV11-2 and TRBJ2-3; TRBD2 might be the D (6 bases). The CDR3 here is CASSFGGTRTDTQYF. The CDR3 nucleotides are TGTGCCAGCAGCTTTGGCGGGACGCGCACAGATACGCAGTATTTT. The full variable domain, in which reference TRBV11-2 and TRBJ2-3 provide the parts outside the CDR3, is EAGVAQSPRYKIIEKRQSVAFWCNPISGHATLYWYQQILGQGPKLLIQFQNNGVVDDSQLPKDRFSAERLKGVDSTLKIQPAKLEDSAVYLCASSFGGTRTDTQYFGPGTRLTVL.